The clone carrying this T cell receptor (beta chain) showed up many times. Its cognate antigen is unknown. The library was built from around 380 ng RNA with molecular barcoded adaptors for alpha/delta and beta/gamma chains. TCRdb reanalysed the reads using MiXCR and keeps one entry per CDR3 protein. The profile covers approximately 41,000 distinct CDR3 sequences, with 13% appearing a single time and over 25% taken by the ten largest. This sample stems from a study of read filtering for tumor transcriptome and immune sequencing. Across the whole study: RNA-seq yielded only roughly 75 to 1,300 TCR reads, IR-seq about 4 to 10.27 million.

CDR1 is SGDLS and CDR2 is YYNGEE in the germline V gene. CDR3 length: 13 residues. V shed 5 bases and J shed 7 bases, with 13 bases lying between them. The study's findings and limits: The CD138-negative fraction was mixed bone marrow immune cells, not pure T cells. Correlation between methods rose after single-read clonotypes were removed.

The TCR comes from a donor at least 40 years old with multiple myeloma. V gene TRBV9 combines with J gene TRBJ2-1; no firm D call. Sequenced input: a population of CD138-negative cells sorted from bone marrow. CDR3 amino acids: CASSGSLTNEQFF. In nucleotides, the CDR3 is TGTGCCAGCAGTGGGTCCCTGACGAATGAGCAGTTCTTC.